Listed here are 13 T cell receptor beta chains from one sample, sequenced in a study of OX40 agonist ivuxolimab in advanced cancers. Using immunoSEQ multiplex PCR, the repertoire was profiled, and TCRdb retains in-frame clones only, with some absent. The sample contains under 65,000 clones, 80% to 90% of which appear only once. The source was CD4+ or CD8+ T cells sorted from blood, collected in a trial of the OX40 agonist ivuxolimab. These receptors were taken from an adult with an advanced solid tumor such as melanoma, head and neck, liver or kidney cancer.

The J gene is TRBJ1-1, the V gene TRBV7-8; D uncertain. CDR3 length: 11 amino acids. Germline V gene data show CDR1 as SGHVS and CDR2 as FQNEAQ. The ends were cut back, 4 bases at V and 6 bases at J, with 6 bases in the middle. The CDR3 nucleotides are TGTGCCAGCAGCTACTTCGCTGAAGCTTTCTTT. Translation: CASSYFAEAFF.

The rearrangement uses TRBV6-6 and TRBJ1-1, with D tentatively TRBD1 (5 bases). Deletions cut 0 bases from V and 6 bases from J, with 5 bases between. Germline lookup yields CDR1 MNHNY and CDR2 SVGAGI (reference sequence). The CDR3 contains 12 residues. CDR3 in amino acids: CASSYSGPEAFF. The CDR3 DNA is TGTGCCAGCAGTTACTCGGGGCCTGAAGCTTTCTTT.

V and J are TRBV7-6 and TRBJ2-7; D gene uncertain. CDR1 SGHVS and CDR2 FNYEAQ come from the germline V gene. V lost 3 bases to trimming and J lost 5 bases, with 11 bases between them. The CDR3 length is 13 residues. This CDR3 reads CASSFRLDHEQYF. In DNA, the CDR3 is TGTGCCAGCAGCTTCAGGCTAGACCACGAGCAGTACTTC.

This clone was found once. The J gene is TRBJ2-3, the V gene TRBV11-2, with D perhaps matching TRBD2 (6 bases). This CDR3 comprises 16 residues. CDR1 SGHAT and CDR2 FQNNGV come from the germline V gene. V shed 1 base and J shed 1 base, with 12 bases lying between them. The CDR3 loop reads CASSLVGGAGTDTQYF. CDR3 nucleotide sequence: TGTGCCAGCAGCTTAGTGGGCGGGGCCGGCACAGATACGCAGTATTTT.

This rearrangement joins TRBV5-6 to TRBJ1-6, with D possibly TRBD1 on 5 matching bases. Germline V lookup: CDR1 SGHDT, CDR2 YYEEEE. V gave up 2 bases and J gave up 2 bases, with 14 bases separating them. CDR3 length: 17 amino acids. Written as DNA, the CDR3 is TGTGCCAGCAGCTTTTACCGGGGCCGGACCTATAATTCACCCCTCCACTTT. This translates into CASSFYRGRTYNSPLHF.

This chain uses TRBV29-1 with TRBJ1-2; possible D gene TRBD1, 5 bases. Deletions cut 7 bases from V and 9 bases from J, with 15 bases between. CDR3 length equals 11 residues. The germline gives CDR1 SQVTM, CDR2 ANQGSEA. CDR3 loop: CSATFDSSYTF. The CDR3 nucleotides are TGCAGCGCGACTTTCGACAGCAGCTACACCTTC. Together with reference TRBV29-1 and TRBJ1-2, the CDR3 gives the full variable domain: SAVISQKPSRDICQRGTSLTIQCQVDSQVTMMFWYRQQPGQSLTLIATANQGSEATYESGFVIDKFPISRPNLTFSTLTVSNMSPEDSSIYLCSATFDSSYTFGSGTRLTVV.

V usage is TRBV5-8 and J usage is TRBJ2-2; D uncertain. The V end lost 4 bases, the J end lost 6 bases, and 10 bases lay between the germline ends. From germline, CDR1 is SGHTS and CDR2 YDEGEE. This CDR3 region has 13 residues. CDR3 DNA sequence: TGTGCCAGCAGCCAAATTAACGCCGGGGAGCTGTTTTTT. It translates to CASSQINAGELFF.

The chain joins TRBV7-8 to TRBJ1-3; D not resolved. The CDR3 runs 15 residues. V dropped 2 bases and J dropped 4 bases, with 12 bases sitting between them. The germline V gene encodes CDR1 SGHVS and CDR2 FQNEAQ. DNA of the CDR3: TGTGCCAGCAGCTTATCCGGGTCGCGAGGAAACACCATATATTTT. This sequence encodes CASSLSGSRGNTIYF.

The rearrangement uses TRBV28 and TRBJ1-2; D is unresolved. From germline, CDR1 is MDHEN and CDR2 SYDVKM. The CDR3 is 15 residues long. V shed 7 bases and J shed 3 bases, with 18 bases lying between them. CDR3 nucleotide sequence: TGTGCCAGCATGGGGAGTACTTCGAATTACTATGGCTACACCTTC. Its translation: CASMGSTSNYYGYTF.

The chain has TRBV7-9 and TRBJ2-5; D unresolved. The V and J ends lost 3 bases and 5 bases respectively, with 22 bases between them. This CDR3 is 17 amino acids long. Per germline, CDR1 SEHNR and CDR2 FQNEAQ (reference sequence). The CDR3 protein is CASSLGLWEPPGETQYF. In nucleotides, the CDR3 is TGTGCCAGCAGCTTGGGTCTCTGGGAACCACCCGGTGAGACCCAGTACTTC.

The genes are TRBV20-1 and TRBJ2-7; 8 bases are shared with TRBD2. This CDR3 has 11 amino acids. Germline CDR1 and CDR2: DFQATT and SNEGSKA (reference sequence). CDR3 nucleotides: TGCAGGGCGGGGGGAATCTACGAGCAGTACTTC. Its protein is CRAGGIYEQYF.

The chain carries TRBV6-5 and TRBJ1-4; D is undetermined. Germline-derived CDR1 and CDR2 are MNHEY and SVGAGI. The CDR3 extends over 14 amino acids. Trimming pared 6 bases from V and 5 bases from J, leaving 13 bases between. The CDR3 sequence is CASSRDIPNEKLFF. The DNA of the CDR3 is TGTGCCAGCAGCCGCGACATACCGAATGAAAAACTGTTTTTT.

The J gene is TRBJ1-5, the V gene TRBV7-3; D uncertain. Germline V gene lookup returns CDR1 SGHTA and CDR2 FQGTGA. V was cut by 5 bases and J by 1 base, with 12 bases left in between. There are 15 residues in the CDR3. CDR3 DNA: TGTGCCAGCAGCCTCGTGGGAGGAAGCAATCAGCCCCAGCATTTT. Its protein is CASSLVGGSNQPQHF.